A single T cell receptor beta chain is shown here with its context. These data come from a study of blood T cell repertoires in COVID-19. Looking at the study overall: Researchers got acute and convalescent COVID-19 samples from the United States, Italy and Spain.

Germline CDR1 reads MNHEY; CDR2 reads SVGEGT. The V and J ends lost 2 bases and 4 bases, in that order; junction bases with no gene match: 11. CDR3 length: 16 residues. Original processing methods: Counts of nucleated cells, estimated from reference gene primer amplification, were obtained. The protocol was immunoSEQ multiplex PCR, while the TCRdb copy is restricted to in-frame clones and leaves out a portion. V and J calls and clone size come straight from that table; D and trimming were deduced from the DNA. Here the sample spans approximately 210,000 clones, 65% to 90% being singletons. What was sequenced was PBMCs or T cells enriched from blood (not recorded which). V and J are TRBV6-2 or TRBV6-3 and TRBJ2-7, with 7 bases aligning to TRBD2. This TCR came from a woman between 50 and 59 years old with acute COVID-19. For the CDR3, the DNA is TGTGCCAGCAGTTACGGCCCTAGCGGAACTCAATACGAGCAGTACTTC. Residues: CASSYGPSGTQYEQYF.